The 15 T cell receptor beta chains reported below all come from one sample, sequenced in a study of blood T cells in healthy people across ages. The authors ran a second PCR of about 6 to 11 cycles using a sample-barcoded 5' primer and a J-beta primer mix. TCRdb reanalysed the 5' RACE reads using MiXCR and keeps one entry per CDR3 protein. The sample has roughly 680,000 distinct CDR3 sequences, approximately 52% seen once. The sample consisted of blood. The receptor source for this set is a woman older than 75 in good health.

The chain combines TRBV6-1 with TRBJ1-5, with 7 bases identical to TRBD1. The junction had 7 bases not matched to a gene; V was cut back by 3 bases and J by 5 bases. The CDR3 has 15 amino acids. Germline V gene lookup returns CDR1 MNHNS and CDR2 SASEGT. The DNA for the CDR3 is TGTGCCAGCAGTGATGGGGCACAGGGGTATCAGCCCCAGCATTTT. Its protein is CASSDGAQGYQPQHF.

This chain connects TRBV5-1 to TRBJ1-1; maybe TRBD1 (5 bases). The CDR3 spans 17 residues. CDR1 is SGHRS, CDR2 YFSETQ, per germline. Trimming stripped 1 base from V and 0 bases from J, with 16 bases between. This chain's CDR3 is CASSLWDEDLMNTEAFF. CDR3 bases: TGCGCCAGCAGCTTGTGGGACGAGGACCTAATGAACACTGAAGCTTTCTTT.

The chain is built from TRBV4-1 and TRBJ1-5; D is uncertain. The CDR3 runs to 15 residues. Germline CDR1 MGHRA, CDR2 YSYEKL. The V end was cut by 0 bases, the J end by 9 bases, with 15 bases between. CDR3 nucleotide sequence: TGCGCCAGCAGCCAAGATCTGGGAGACCTATGGCCCCAGCATTTT. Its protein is CASSQDLGDLWPQHF.

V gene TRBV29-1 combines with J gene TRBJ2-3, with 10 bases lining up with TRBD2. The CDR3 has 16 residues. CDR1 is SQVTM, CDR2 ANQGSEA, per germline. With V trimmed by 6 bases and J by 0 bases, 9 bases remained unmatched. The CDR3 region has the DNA TGCAGCGTCCAAGGACTAGCGGAAACTAGCACAGATACGCAGTATTTT. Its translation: CSVQGLAETSTDTQYF.

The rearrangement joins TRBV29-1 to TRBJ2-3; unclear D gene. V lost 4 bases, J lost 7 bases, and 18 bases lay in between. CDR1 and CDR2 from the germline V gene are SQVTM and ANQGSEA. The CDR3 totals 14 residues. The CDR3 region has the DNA TGCAGCGTTGCTTCTACGACCCTCGTTTATACGCAGTATTTT. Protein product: CSVASTTLVYTQYF.

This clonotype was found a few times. The DNA for the CDR3 is TGTGCCAGCAGTGCCGCTGCGAGCTCCTACAATGAGCAGTTCTTC. Encoded protein: CASSAAASSYNEQFF. V usage is TRBV12-3 or TRBV12-4 and J usage is TRBJ2-1; D not resolved. Deletions cut 5 bases from V and 0 bases from J, with 11 bases between. The CDR3 runs to 15 residues.

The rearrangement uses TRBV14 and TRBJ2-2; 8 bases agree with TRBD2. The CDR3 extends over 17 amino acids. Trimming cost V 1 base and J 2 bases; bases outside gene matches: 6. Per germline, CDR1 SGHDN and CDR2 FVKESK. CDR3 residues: CASSQVRREVNTGELFF. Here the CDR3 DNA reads TGTGCCAGCAGCCAAGTTCGGCGGGAGGTTAACACCGGGGAGCTGTTTTTT.

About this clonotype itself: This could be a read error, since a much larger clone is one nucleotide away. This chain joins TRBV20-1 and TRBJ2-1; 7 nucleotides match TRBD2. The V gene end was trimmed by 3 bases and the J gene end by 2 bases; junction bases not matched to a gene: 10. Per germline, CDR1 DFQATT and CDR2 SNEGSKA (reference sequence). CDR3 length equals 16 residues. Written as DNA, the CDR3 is TGCAGTGCTAGTCCGGGGGGAGCTAGCACCTACAATGAGCAGTTCTTC. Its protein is CSASPGGASTYNEQFF.

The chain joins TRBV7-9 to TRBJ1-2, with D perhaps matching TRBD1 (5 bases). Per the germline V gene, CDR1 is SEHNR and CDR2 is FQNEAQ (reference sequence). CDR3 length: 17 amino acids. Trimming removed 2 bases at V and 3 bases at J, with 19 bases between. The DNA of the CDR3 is TGTGCCAGCAGCTTAAATTTAGGGGCATGGGACCACTATGGCTACACCTTC. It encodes CASSLNLGAWDHYGYTF.

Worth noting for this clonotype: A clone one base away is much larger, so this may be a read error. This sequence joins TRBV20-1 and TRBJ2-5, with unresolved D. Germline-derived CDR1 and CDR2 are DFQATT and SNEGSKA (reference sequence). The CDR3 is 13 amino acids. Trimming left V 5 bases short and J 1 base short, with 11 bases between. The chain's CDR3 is CSAHAPSQETQYF. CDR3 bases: TGCAGTGCTCACGCACCGAGCCAAGAGACCCAGTACTTC.

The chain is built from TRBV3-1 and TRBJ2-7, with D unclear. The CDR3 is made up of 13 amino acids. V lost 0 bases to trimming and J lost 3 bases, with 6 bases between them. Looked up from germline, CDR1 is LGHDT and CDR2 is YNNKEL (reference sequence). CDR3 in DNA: TGTGCCAGCAGCCAAGAAAGAGGCTACGAGCAGTACTTC. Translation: CASSQERGYEQYF.

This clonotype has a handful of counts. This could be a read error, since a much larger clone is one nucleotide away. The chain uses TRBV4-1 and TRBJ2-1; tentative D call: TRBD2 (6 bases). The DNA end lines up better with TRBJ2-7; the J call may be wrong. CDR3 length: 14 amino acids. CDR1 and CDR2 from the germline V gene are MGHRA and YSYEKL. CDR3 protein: CASSSVSSYNEQYF. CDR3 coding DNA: TGCGCCAGTTCTAGCGTAAGCTCCTACAATGAGCAGTACTTC.

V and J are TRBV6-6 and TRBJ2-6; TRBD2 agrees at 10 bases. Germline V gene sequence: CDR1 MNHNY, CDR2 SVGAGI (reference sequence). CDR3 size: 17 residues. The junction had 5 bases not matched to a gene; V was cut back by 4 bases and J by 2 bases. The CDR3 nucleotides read TGTGCCAGCAGTTTAGCGGGGGGCTTCACTGGGGCCAACGTCCTGACTTTC. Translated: CASSLAGGFTGANVLTF.

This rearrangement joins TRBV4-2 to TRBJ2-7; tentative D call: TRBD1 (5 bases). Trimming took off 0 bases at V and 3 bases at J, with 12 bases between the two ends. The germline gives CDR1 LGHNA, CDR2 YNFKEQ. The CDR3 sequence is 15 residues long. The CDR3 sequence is CASSQDGQGGYEQYF. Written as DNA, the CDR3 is TGTGCCAGCAGCCAAGATGGGCAGGGCGGCTACGAGCAGTACTTC.

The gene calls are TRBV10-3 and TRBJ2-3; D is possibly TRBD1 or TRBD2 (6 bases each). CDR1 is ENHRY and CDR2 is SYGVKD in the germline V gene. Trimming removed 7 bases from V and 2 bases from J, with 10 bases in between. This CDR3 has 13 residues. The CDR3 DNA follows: TGTGCCATCAACGGGGGCCTCACAGATACGCAGTATTTT. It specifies CAINGGLTDTQYF.